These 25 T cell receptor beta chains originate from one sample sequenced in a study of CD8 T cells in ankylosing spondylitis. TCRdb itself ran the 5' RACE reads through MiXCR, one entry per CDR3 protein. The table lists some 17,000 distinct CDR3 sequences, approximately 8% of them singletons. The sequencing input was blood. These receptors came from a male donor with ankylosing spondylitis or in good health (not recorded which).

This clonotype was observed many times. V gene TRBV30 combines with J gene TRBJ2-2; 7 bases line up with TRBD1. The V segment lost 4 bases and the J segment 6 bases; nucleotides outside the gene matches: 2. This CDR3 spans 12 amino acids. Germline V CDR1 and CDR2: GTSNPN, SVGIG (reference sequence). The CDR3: CAWTQGSGELFF. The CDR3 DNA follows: TGTGCCTGGACACAGGGGTCCGGGGAGCTGTTTTTT.

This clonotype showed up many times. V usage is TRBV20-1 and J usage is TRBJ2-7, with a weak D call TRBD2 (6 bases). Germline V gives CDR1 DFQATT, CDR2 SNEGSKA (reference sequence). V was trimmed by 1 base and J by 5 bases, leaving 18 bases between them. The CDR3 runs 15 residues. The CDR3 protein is CSARVLFAGRHEQYF. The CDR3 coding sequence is TGCAGTGCTAGAGTTCTTTTTGCAGGGAGGCACGAGCAGTACTTC.

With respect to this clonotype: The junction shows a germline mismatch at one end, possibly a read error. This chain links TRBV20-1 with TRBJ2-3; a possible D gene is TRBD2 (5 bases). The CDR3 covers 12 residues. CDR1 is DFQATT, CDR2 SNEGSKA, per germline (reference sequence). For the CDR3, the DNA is TGCAGTACTAGAGTCGGTCGAGATACGCAGTATTTT. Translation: CSTRVGRDTQYF.

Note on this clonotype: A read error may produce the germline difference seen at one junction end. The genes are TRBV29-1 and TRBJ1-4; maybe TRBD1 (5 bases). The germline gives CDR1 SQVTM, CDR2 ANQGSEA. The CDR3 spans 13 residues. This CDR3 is CSVDRLGEEKPFF. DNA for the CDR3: TGCAGCGTTGACCGACTAGGGGAAGAAAAACCGTTTTTT.

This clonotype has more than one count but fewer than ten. CDR3 residues: CASSTGTSGGVQETQYF. For the CDR3, the DNA is TGTGCCAGCAGCACTGGGACTAGCGGGGGGGTTCAAGAGACCCAGTACTTC. This rearrangement joins TRBV11-2 to TRBJ2-5, with 16 bases identical to TRBD2. The CDR3 extends over 17 amino acids. V shed 5 bases and J 2 bases; nucleotides not matched to a gene: 5. Germline V gives CDR1 SGHAT, CDR2 FQNNGV.

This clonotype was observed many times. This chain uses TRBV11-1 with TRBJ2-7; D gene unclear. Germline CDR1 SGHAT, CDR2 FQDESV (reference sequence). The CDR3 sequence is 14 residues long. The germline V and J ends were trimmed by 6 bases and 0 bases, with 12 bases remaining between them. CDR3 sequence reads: CASSYGPSSYEQYF. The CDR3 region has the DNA TGTGCCAGCAGTTACGGGCCCTCCTCCTACGAGCAGTACTTC.

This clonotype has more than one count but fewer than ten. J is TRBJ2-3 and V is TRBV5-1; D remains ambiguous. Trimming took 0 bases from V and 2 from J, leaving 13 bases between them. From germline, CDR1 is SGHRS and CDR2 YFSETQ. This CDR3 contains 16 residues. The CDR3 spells CASSLERTFATDTQYF. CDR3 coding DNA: TGCGCCAGCAGCTTGGAGAGAACATTCGCCACAGATACGCAGTATTTT.

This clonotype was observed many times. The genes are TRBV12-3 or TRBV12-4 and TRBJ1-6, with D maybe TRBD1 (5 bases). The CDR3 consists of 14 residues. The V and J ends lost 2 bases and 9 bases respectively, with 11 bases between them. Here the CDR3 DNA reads TGTGCCAGCAGTTTAAGGCAGGGAGGTTCACCCCTCCACTTT. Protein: CASSLRQGGSPLHF.

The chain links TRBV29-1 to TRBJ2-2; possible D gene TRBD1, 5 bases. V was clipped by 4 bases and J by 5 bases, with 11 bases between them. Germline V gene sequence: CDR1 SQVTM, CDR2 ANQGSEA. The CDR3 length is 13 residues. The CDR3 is CSVVSGPTGELFF. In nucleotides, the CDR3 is TGCAGCGTTGTTTCAGGGCCAACCGGGGAGCTGTTTTTT.

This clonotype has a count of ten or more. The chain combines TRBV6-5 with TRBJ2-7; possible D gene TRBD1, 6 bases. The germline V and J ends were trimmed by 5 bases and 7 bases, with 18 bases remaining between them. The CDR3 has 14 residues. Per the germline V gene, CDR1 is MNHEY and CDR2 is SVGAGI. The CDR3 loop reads CASSPDNRAVEQYF. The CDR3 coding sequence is TGTGCCAGCAGTCCGGACAACAGGGCTGTTGAGCAGTACTTC.

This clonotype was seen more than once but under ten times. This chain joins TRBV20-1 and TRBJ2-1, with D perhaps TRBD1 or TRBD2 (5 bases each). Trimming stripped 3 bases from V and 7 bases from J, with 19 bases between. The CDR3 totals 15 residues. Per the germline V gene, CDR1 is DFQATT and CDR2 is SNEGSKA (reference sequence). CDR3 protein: CSASWDQRWGNEQFF. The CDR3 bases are TGCAGTGCTAGCTGGGATCAACGGTGGGGGAATGAGCAGTTCTTC.

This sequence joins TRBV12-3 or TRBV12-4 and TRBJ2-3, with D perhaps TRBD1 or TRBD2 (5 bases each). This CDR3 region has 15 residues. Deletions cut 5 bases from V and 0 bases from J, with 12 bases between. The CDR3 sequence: CASSPRDLSTDTQYF. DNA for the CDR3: TGTGCCAGCAGTCCCAGGGACCTTAGCACAGATACGCAGTATTTT.

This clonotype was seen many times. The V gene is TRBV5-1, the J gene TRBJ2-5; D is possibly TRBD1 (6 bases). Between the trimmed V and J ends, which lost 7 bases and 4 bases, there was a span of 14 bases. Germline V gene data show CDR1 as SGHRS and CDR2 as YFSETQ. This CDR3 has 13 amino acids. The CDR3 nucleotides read TGCGCCAGCGAGGCAGGGGAAGGAGAGACCCAGTACTTC. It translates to CASEAGEGETQYF.

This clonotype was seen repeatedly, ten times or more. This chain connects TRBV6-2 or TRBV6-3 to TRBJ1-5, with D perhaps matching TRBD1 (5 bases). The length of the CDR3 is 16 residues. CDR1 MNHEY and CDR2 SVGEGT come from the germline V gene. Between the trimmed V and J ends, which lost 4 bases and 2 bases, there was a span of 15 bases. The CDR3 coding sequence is TGTGCCAGCAGTTCATCCCGCATCAGGGGCAATCAGCCCCAGCATTTT. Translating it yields CASSSSRIRGNQPQHF.

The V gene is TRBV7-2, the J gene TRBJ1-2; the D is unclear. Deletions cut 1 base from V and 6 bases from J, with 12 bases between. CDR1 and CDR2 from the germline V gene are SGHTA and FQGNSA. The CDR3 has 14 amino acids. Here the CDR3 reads CASSLGGAWDGYTF. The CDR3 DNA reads TGTGCCAGCAGCTTAGGTGGTGCTTGGGATGGCTACACCTTC.

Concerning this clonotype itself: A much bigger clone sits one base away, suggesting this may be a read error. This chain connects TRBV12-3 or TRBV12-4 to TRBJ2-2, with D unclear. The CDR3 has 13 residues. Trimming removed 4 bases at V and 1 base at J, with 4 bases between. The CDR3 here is CASSYLNTGELFF. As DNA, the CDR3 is TGTGCCAGCAGTTACTTGAACACCGGGGAGCTGTTTTTT.

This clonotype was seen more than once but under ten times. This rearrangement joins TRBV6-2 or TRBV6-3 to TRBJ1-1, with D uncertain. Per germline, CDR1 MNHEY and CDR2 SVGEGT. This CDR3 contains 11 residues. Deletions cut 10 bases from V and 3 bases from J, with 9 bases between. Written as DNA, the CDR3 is TGTGCCACCGAACGGGACACTGAAGCTTTCTTT. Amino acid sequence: CATERDTEAFF.

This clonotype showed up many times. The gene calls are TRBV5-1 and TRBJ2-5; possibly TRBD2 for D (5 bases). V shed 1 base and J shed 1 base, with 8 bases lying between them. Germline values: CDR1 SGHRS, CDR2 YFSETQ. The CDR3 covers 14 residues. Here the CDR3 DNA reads TGCGCCAGCAGCTTGAGCGGAACCCAAGAGACCCAGTACTTC. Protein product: CASSLSGTQETQYF.

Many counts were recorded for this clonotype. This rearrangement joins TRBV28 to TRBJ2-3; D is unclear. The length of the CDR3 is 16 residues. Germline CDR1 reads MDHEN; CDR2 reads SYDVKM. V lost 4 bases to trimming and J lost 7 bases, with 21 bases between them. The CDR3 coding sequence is TGTGCCAGCAGTTCCTCAGGAGTGGGTCCCCAAAATACGCAGTATTTT. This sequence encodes CASSSSGVGPQNTQYF.

CDR3 loop: CASSSPAGTPFYGYTF. Written as DNA, the CDR3 is TGTGCCAGCAGTTCCCCGGCTGGGACACCCTTCTATGGCTACACCTTC. The chain links TRBV28 to TRBJ1-2; tentative D call: TRBD1 (6 bases). This CDR3 has 16 residues. Germline CDR1 and CDR2: MDHEN and SYDVKM. Trimming took off 4 bases at V and 4 bases at J, with 19 bases between the two ends.

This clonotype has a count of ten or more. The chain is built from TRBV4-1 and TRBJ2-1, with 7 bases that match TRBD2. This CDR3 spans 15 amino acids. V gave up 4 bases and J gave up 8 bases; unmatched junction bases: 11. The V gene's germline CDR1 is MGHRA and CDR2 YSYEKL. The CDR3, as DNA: TGCGCCAGCAGCCTCCCTGGCGGGAGTTTCCATGAGCAGTTCTTC. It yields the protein CASSLPGGSFHEQFF.

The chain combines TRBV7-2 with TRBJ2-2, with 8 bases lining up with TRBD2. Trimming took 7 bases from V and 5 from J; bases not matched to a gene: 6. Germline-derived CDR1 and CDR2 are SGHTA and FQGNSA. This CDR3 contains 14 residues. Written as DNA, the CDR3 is TGTGCCAGCACCCGAGGACTAGCTACCGGGGAGCTGTTTTTT. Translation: CASTRGLATGELFF.

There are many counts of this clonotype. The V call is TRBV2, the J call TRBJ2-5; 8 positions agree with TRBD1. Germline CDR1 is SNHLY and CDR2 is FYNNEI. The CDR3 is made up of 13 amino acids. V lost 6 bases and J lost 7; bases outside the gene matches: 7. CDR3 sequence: CASSSGQGGTQYF. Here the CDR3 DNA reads TGTGCCAGCAGCTCCGGACAGGGTGGGACCCAGTACTTC.

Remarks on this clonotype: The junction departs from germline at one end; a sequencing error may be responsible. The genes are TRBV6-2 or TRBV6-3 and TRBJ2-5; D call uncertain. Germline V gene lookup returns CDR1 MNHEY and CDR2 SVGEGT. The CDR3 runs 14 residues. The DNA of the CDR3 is TGTGCCAGCAGTTACGAGACCATTGGAGAGTCCCAGTACTTC. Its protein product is CASSYETIGESQYF.

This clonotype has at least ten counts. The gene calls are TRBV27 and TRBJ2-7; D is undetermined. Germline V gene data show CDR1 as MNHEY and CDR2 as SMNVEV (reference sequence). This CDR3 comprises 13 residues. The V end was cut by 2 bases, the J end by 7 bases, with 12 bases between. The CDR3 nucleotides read TGTGCCAGCAGTTTACCGAATCTGCGGGAGCAGTACTTC. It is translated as CASSLPNLREQYF.